This TCR beta chain derives from a study of cytomegalovirus exposure and HLA in healthy donors. Study at large: Ancestry clustering placed 81% of some 400 genotyped donors in the Caucasian-associated cluster.

The study ran its PCR with 60 Vbeta and 13 Jbeta primers. Generated by immunoSEQ multiplex PCR, the TCRdb table keeps only in-frame clones and is missing some. There are more than 80,000 clones in the sample; more than 60% occur only once, and 2% to 3% lies in the top ten. Germline loops: CDR1 MNHNY, CDR2 SVGAGI (reference sequence). V lost 5 bases, J lost 10 bases, and 7 bases stayed unmatched. The CDR3 is 15 residues long. The sample holds one count of this clone. Its antigen is not identified. Findings and caveats of the study: The productive fraction for most TCR beta V segments was about 90% or about 30% in an earlier analysis. Later genetic work tied a missense DCLRE1C variant to beta-chain V and J trimming.

The chain uses TRBV6-6 and TRBJ1-6, with 11 bases aligning to TRBD1. This sequence was found in a man aged 40-55 years in good health and CMV-seronegative. Sequenced material: PBMCs. CDR3 residues: CASSPGQGAVSPLHF. The DNA of the CDR3 is TGTGCCAGCAGTCCCGGACAGGGGGCGGTATCACCCCTCCACTTT.